This T cell receptor beta chain was captured in a study of neoadjuvant nivolumab and ipilimumab in lung cancer. Study observations and caveats: TCR receptors were sequenced in few samples. Only a single major-pathologic-response sample was available for clonality analysis.

To note about this clone: The antigen remains unidentified.

Clones were sequenced by immunoSEQ multiplex PCR, and TCRdb holds only the in-frame ones, with some missing. The table lists roughly 39,000 clones, roughly 89% of them singletons. The input for sequencing was peripheral blood, taken before neoadjuvant nivolumab, alone or with ipilimumab. This clonotype was sampled from an adult with non-small cell lung cancer.

DNA of the CDR3: TGCGCCAGCAGCTTGGACGGCTTTCAGGGGGGTTACAATGAGCAGTTCTTC. Translated, it gives CASSLDGFQGGYNEQFF. V is TRBV5-1 and J is TRBJ2-1, with D possibly being TRBD1 (7 bases). V was clipped by 0 bases and J by 4 bases, with 17 bases between them. Germline CDR1 is SGHRS and CDR2 is YFSETQ. The CDR3 is made up of 17 amino acids. The entire variable domain, with the rest obtained from reference TRBV5-1 and TRBJ2-1, is as follows: KAGVTQTPRYLIKTRGQQVTLSCSPISGHRSVSWYQQTPGQGLQFLFEYFSETQRNKGNFPGRFSGRQFSNSRSEMNVSTLELGDSALYLCASSLDGFQGGYNEQFFGPGTRLTVL.